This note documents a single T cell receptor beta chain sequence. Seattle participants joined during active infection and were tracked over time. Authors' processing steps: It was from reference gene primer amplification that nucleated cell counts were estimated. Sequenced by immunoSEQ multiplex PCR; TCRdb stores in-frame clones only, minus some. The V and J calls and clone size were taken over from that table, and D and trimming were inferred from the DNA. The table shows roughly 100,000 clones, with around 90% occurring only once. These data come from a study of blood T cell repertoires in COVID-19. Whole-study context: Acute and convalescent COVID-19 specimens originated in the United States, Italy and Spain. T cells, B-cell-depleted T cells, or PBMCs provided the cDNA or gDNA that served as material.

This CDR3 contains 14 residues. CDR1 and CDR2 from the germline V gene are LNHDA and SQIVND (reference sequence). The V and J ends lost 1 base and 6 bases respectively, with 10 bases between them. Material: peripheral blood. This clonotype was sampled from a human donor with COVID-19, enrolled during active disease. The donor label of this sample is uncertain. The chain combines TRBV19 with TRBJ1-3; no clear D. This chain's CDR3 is CASSIAGVLNTIYF. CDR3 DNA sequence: TGTGCCAGTAGTATAGCGGGTGTTTTAAACACCATATATTTT.